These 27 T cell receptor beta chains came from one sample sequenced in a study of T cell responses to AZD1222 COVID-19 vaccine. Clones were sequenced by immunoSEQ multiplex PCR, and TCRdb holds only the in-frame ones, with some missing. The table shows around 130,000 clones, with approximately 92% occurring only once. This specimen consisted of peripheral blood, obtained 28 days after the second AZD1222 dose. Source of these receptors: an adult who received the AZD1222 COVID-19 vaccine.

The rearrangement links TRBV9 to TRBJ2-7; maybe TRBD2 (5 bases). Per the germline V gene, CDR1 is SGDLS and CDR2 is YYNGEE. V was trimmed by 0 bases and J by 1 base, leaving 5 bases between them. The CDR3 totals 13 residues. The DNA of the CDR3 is TGTGCCAGCAGCGTAGGACTATCCTACGAGCAGTACTTC. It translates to CASSVGLSYEQYF.

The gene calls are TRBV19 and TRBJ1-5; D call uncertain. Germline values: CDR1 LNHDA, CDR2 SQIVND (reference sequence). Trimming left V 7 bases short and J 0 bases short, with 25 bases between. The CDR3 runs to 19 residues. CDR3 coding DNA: TGTGCCAGTAAGGAGGGAGGTCAGTGGGGTCCCTATAGCAATCAGCCCCAGCATTTT. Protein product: CASKEGGQWGPYSNQPQHF.

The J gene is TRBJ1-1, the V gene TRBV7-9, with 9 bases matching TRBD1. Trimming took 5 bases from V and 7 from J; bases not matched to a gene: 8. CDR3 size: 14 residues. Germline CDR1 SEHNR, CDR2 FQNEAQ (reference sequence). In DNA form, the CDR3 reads TGTGCCAGCAGCCCGAGACAGGGGGTAAGTGAAGCTTTCTTT. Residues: CASSPRQGVSEAFF.

This CDR3 is CSSRAWDTEAFF. Written as DNA, the CDR3 is TGCAGCTCCAGGGCATGGGACACTGAAGCTTTCTTT. The rearrangement joins TRBV29-1 to TRBJ1-1; D is possibly TRBD1 (5 bases). Per the germline V gene, CDR1 is SQVTM and CDR2 is ANQGSEA. The CDR3 covers 12 residues. V was clipped by 8 bases and J by 3 bases, with 13 bases between them. Variable domain in full (rest from reference TRBV29-1 and TRBJ1-1): SAVISQKPSRDICQRGTSLTIQCQVDSQVTMMFWYRQQPGQSLTLIATANQGSEATYESGFVIDKFPISRPNLTFSTLTVSNMSPEDSSIYLCSSRAWDTEAFFGQGTRLTVV.

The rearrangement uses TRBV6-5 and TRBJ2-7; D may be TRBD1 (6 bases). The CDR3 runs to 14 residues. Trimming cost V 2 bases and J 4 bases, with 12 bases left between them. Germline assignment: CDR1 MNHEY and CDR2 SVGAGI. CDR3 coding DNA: TGTGCCAGCAGTTACGAGGGGGACGGGTACGAGCAGTACTTC. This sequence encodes CASSYEGDGYEQYF.

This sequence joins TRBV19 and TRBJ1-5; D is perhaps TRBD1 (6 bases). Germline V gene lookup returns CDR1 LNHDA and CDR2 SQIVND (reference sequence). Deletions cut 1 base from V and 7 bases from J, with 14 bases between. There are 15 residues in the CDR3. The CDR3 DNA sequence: TGTGCCAGTAGTATAGGGAGGGCAGGGGAACAGCCCCAGCATTTT. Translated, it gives CASSIGRAGEQPQHF.

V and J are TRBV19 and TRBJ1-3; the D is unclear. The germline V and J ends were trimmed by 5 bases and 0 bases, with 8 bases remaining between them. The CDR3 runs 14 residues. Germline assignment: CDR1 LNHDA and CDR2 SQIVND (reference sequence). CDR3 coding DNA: TGTGCCAGTAGTCTGGAGTTCTCTGGAAACACCATATATTTT. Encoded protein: CASSLEFSGNTIYF.

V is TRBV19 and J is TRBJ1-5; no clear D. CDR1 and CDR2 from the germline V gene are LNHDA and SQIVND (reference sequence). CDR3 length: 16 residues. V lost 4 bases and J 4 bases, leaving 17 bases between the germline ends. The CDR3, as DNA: TGTGCCAGTAGTACCGTTCCTGGTGTATGGAATCAGCCCCAGCATTTT. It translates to CASSTVPGVWNQPQHF.

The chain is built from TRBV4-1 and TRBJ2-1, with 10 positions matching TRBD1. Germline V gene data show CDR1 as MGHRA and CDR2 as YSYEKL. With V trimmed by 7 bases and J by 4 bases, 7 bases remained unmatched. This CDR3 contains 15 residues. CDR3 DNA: TGCGCCAGCAAACCGGGACAGGGGTTTTACAATGAGCAGTTCTTC. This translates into CASKPGQGFYNEQFF.

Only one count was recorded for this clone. The CDR3 bases are TGTGCCAGCAGCTTGGGGGACAGAATTTCCAATGAGCAGTTCTTC. Residues: CASSLGDRISNEQFF. The chain couples TRBV5-8 to TRBJ2-1, with 7 bases matching TRBD1. Germline CDR1 reads SGHTS; CDR2 reads YDEGEE. This CDR3 is 15 amino acids long. The junction had 6 bases not matched to a gene; V was cut back by 0 bases and J by 6 bases.

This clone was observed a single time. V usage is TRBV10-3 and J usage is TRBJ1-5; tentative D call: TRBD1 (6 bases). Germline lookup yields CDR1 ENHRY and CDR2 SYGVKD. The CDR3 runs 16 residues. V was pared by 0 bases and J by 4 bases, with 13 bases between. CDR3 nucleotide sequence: TGTGCCATCAGTGAGTCCCTGTGGCAGGGGAATCAGCCCCAGCATTTT. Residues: CAISESLWQGNQPQHF.

The CDR3: CASSPFRGSGQETQYF. The CDR3 DNA is TGTGCCAGCAGCCCGTTCCGTGGGAGCGGCCAAGAGACCCAGTACTTC. J is TRBJ2-5 and V is TRBV3-1 (or the pseudogene TRBV3-2); possibly TRBD2 for D (5 bases). The length of the CDR3 is 16 residues. Germline V gives CDR1 LGHDT, CDR2 YNNKEL (reference sequence). Between the trimmed V and J ends, which lost 4 bases and 1 base, there was a span of 16 bases.

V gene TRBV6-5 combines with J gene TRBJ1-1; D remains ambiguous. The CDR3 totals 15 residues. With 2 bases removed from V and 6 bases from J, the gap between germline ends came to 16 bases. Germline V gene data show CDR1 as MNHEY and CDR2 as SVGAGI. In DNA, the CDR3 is TGTGCCAGCAGTTACGCGGGAGCGAATGTGGCTGAAGCTTTCTTT. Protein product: CASSYAGANVAEAFF.

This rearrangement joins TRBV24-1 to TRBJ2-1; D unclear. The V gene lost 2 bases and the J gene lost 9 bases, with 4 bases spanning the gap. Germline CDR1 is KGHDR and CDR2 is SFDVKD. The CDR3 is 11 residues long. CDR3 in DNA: TGTGCCACCAGTGATTCGATTGAGCAGTTCTTC. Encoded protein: CATSDSIEQFF.

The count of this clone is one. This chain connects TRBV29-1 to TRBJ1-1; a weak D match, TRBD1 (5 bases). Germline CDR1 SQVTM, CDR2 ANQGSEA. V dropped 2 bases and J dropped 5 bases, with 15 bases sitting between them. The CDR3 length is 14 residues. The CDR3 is CSVERFAGGTEAFF. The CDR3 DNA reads TGCAGCGTTGAACGGTTCGCGGGGGGGACTGAAGCTTTCTTT.

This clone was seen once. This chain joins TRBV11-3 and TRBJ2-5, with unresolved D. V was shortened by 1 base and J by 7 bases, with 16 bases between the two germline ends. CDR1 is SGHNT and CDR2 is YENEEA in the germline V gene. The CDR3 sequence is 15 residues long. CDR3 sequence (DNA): TGTGCCAGCAGCTTAGGACGGTCAAGTGGGCGGACCCAGTACTTC. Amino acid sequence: CASSLGRSSGRTQYF.

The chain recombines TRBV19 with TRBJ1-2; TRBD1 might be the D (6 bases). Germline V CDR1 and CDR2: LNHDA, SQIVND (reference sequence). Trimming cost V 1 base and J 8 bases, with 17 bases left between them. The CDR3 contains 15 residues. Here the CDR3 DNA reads TGTGCCAGTAGTATAGGGACAGCCGAATGGGGGGGCTACACCTTC. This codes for CASSIGTAEWGGYTF.

The CDR3: CASSFGHGGREAFF. CDR3 in DNA: TGTGCCAGCAGTTTTGGACATGGGGGGCGTGAAGCTTTCTTT. This chain joins TRBV6-5 and TRBJ1-1, with D maybe TRBD1 (6 bases). The CDR3 covers 14 residues. Trimming removed 4 bases from V and 7 bases from J, with 16 bases in between. The germline V gene encodes CDR1 MNHEY and CDR2 SVGAGI.

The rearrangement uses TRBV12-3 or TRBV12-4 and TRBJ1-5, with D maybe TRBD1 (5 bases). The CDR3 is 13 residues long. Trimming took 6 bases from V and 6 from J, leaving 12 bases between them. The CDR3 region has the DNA TGTGCCAGCAGCCGGGATGGGGCTCAGCCCCAGCATTTT. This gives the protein CASSRDGAQPQHF.

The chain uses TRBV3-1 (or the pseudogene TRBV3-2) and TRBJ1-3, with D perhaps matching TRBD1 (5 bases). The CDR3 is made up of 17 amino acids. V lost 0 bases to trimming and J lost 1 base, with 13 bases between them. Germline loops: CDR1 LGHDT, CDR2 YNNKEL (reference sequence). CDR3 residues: CASSQDPGVGSGNTIYF. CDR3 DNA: TGTGCCAGCAGCCAAGATCCGGGGGTGGGGTCTGGAAACACCATATATTTT.

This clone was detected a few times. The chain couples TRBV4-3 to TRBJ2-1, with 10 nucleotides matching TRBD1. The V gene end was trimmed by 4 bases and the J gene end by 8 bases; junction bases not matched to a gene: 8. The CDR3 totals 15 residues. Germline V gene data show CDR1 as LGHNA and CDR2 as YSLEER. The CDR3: CASSPHYDRGHEQFF. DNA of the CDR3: TGCGCCAGCAGCCCCCACTACGACAGGGGGCATGAGCAGTTCTTC.

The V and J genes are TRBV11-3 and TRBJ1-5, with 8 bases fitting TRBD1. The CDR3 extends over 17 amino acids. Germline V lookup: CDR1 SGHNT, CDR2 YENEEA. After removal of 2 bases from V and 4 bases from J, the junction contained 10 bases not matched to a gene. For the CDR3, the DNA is TGTGCCAGCAGCTTATTTGGACAGGGTCGAGGAAATCAGCCCCAGCATTTT. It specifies CASSLFGQGRGNQPQHF.

The CDR3 region has the DNA TGTGCCAGCAGTACCTCTAGCACAGATACGCAGTATTTT. Its translation is CASSTSSTDTQYF. The chain has TRBV12-3 or TRBV12-4 and TRBJ2-3; D unresolved. This CDR3 spans 13 amino acids. Trimming pared 5 bases from V and 0 bases from J, leaving 6 bases between.

DNA of the CDR3: TGCAGCGTGAGCTCTAGGACGAACAATGAGCAGTTCTTC. Its translation is CSVSSRTNNEQFF. This rearrangement joins TRBV29-1 to TRBJ2-1; D call uncertain. Trimming removed 6 bases from V and 5 bases from J, with 14 bases in between. Germline CDR1 reads SQVTM; CDR2 reads ANQGSEA. This CDR3 is 13 amino acids long.

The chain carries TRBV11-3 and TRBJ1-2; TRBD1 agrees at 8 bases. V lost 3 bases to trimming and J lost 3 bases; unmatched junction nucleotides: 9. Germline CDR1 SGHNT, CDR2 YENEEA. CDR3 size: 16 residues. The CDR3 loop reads CASSLRQGQRDYGYTF. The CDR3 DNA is TGTGCCAGCAGCTTGCGACAGGGGCAACGCGACTATGGCTACACCTTC. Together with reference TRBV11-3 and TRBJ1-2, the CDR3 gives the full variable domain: EAGVVQSPRYKIIEKKQPVAFWCNPISGHNTLYWYLQNLGQGPELLIRYENEEAVDDSQLPKDRFSAERLKGVDSTLKIQPAELGDSAVYLCASSLRQGQRDYGYTFGSGTRLTVV.

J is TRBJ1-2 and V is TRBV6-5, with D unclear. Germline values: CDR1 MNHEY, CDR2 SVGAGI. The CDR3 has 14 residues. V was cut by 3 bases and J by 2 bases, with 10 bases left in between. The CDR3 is CASSYLVGNYGYTF. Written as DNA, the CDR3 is TGTGCCAGCAGTTATTTAGTGGGGAACTATGGCTACACCTTC.

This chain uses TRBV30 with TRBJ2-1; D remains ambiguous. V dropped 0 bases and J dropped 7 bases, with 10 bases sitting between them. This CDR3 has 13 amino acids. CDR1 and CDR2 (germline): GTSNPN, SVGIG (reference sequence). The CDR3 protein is CAWSVYAKNEQFF. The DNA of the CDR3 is TGTGCCTGGAGTGTATATGCAAAGAATGAGCAGTTCTTC.